The clone carrying this TCR beta chain occurred many times. Its antigen is currently unknown. The CDR3 is 17 residues long. V lost 2 bases to trimming and J lost 1 base; unmatched junction nucleotides: 8. Preparing the TCRbeta library involved the use of unique molecular identifiers. TCRdb reanalysed the PCR reads using MiXCR and keeps one entry per CDR3 protein. This table has roughly 790,000 distinct CDR3 sequences, 16% appearing once. The data originate from a study of T-cell reconstitution after alpha-beta-depleted transplantation in children. Findings of the study overall: In some patients, recipient T cells and intrathymic progenitors surviving conditioning explained high day-60 diversity. A year had passed since transplant, and T-cell counts and diversity by then came mostly from newly produced T cells. As was reported, about two months after transplant, alpha-beta T cells came from several hundred expanded graft clones.

This specimen consisted of PBMCs, mostly from graft donor cells, obtained 360 days after TCRalphabeta/CD19-depleted stem cell transplant. The receptor was derived from a male patient between 10 and 17 years old who had a stem cell transplant for acute lymphoblastic leukemia, so the T cells may come from the graft donor. J is TRBJ2-7 and V is TRBV12-3 or TRBV12-4; TRBD2 matches 10 bases. CDR3 nucleotide sequence: TGTGCCAGCAGTTTAAGAAGGGGACTAGCGCGGTCCTACGAGCAGTACTTC. This sequence encodes CASSLRRGLARSYEQYF.